This record looks at one T cell receptor beta chain sequence and its context. Its antigen is not identified. These data are taken from a study of pediatric ulcerative colitis. V dropped 5 bases and J dropped 8; count of bases not matched to a gene: 8. CDR3 size: 15 residues. Germline loops: CDR1 KGHSH, CDR2 LQKENI. Up to 500,000 reads were sequenced per sample. TCRdb's table, derived via immunoSEQ multiplex PCR, lists solely in-frame clones and lacks some. The profile shows approximately 60,000 clones, approximately 87% of them singletons. Study-wide findings and caveats: Repertoires came from total lymphocyte DNA, not specific subsets.

The sample comprised blood. The V gene is TRBV18, the J gene TRBJ2-1; 11 bases are shared with TRBD2. This clonotype was sampled from a boy between 10 and 17 years old with severe ulcerative colitis. The CDR3 loop is CASSALAGEIHEQFF. The DNA of the CDR3 is TGTGCCAGCTCAGCACTAGCGGGAGAAATCCATGAGCAGTTCTTC. The full variable domain, in which reference TRBV18 and TRBJ2-1 provide the parts outside the CDR3, is NAGVMQNPRHLVRRRGQEARLRCSPMKGHSHVYWYRQLPEEGLKFMVYLQKENIIDESGMPKERFSAEFPKEGPSILRIQQVVRGDSAAYFCASSALAGEIHEQFFGPGTRLTVL.